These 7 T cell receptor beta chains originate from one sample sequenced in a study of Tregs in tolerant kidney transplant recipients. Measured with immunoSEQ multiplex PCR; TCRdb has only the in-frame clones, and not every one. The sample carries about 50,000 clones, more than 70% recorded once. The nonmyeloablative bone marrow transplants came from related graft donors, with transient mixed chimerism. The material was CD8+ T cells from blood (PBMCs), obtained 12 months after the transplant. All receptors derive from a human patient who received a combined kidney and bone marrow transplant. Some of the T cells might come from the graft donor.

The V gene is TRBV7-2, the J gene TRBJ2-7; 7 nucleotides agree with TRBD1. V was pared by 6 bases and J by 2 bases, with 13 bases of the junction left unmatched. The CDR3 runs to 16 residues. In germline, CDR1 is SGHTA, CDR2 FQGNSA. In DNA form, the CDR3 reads TGTGCCAGCAGTTCGACAGGGCTATCCTTTCCCTACGAGCAGTACTTC. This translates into CASSSTGLSFPYEQYF.

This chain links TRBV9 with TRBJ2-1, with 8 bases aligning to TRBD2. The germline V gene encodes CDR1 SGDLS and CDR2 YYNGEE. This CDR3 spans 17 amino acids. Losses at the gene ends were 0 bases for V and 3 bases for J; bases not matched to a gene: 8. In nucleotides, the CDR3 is TGTGCCAGCAGCGTAGAGGGAACTAGCGGATACTACAATGAGCAGTTCTTC. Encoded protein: CASSVEGTSGYYNEQFF.

The CDR3 DNA sequence: TGTGCCAGCAGCCAAGATGGCCTAGCGGGGGGAGCACCCCAAGAGACCCAGTACTTC. Protein product: CASSQDGLAGGAPQETQYF. V gene TRBV4-2 combines with J gene TRBJ2-5, with 11 bases matching TRBD2. The ends lost 0 bases at V and 1 base at J; junction bases unmatched: 10. Germline V gene data show CDR1 as LGHNA and CDR2 as YNFKEQ. The CDR3 is 19 residues long.

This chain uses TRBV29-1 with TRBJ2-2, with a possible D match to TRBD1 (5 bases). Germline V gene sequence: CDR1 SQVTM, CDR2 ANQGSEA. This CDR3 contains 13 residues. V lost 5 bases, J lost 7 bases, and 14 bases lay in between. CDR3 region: CSVTGAKYGELFF. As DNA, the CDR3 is TGCAGCGTTACTGGGGCTAAATACGGGGAGCTGTTTTTT.

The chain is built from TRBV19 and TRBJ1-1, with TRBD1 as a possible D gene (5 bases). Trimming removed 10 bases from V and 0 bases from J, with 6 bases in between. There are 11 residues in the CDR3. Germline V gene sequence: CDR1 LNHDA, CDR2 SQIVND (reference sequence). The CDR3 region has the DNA TGTGCCATCAGGGTGAACACTGAAGCTTTCTTT. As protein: CAIRVNTEAFF.

CDR3 nucleotide sequence: TGTGCCAGCAGCGTAGCGGCGGAGACCCTCTACGAGCAGTACTTC. Translation gives CASSVAAETLYEQYF. This chain connects TRBV9 to TRBJ2-7; D is ambiguous. Trimming removed 0 bases at V and 3 bases at J, with 13 bases between. The germline V gene encodes CDR1 SGDLS and CDR2 YYNGEE. CDR3 size: 15 residues.

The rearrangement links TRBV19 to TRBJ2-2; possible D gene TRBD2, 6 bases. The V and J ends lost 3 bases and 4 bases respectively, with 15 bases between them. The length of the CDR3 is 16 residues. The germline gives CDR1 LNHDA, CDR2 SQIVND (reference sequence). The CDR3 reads CASSMERWRATGELFF. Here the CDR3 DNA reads TGTGCCAGTAGTATGGAGAGGTGGAGGGCCACCGGGGAGCTGTTTTTT.